A single T cell receptor beta chain is shown here with its context. The antigen remains undetermined. The template used for profiling TCR beta VDJ and CDR3 was genomic DNA. TCRdb analysed the reads with MiXCR anew, one entry per CDR3 protein. The repertoire includes over 100,000 distinct CDR3 sequences, 41% of them detected once, and 7.5% to 9.5% sits in the top ten. The length of the CDR3 is 14 residues. Germline CDR1 reads MNHNS; CDR2 reads SASEGT. The V and J ends lost 1 base and 6 bases respectively, with 10 bases between them. The sample comes from a study of CD8+CD57+ T cells in acquired aplastic anemia. Study-level information: On average, sorted CD4+ and CD8+ cells gave 3.2 ug of DNA. General study points: Patients were compared with controls for CD8+ Simpson's diversity, and no significant difference emerged. The study identified 25 to 30 CD8+ CDR3 sequences shared by patients and controls.

The TCR comes from a human donor in good health, serving as a control. Sequenced: sorted CD4+, CD8+, or CD8+CD57+ T cells (not recorded which) from PBMCs. The chain recombines TRBV6-1 with TRBJ2-1; perhaps TRBD2 as D (5 bases). The CDR3 protein is CASSEGGLINEQFF. CDR3 in DNA: TGTGCCAGCAGTGAAGGAGGGTTGATCAATGAGCAGTTCTTC.